The clone carrying this T cell receptor beta chain was recorded many times. Its specificity is not known. This sample stems from a study of T cell repertoires in cytomegalovirus infection. Study in general: The authors used CMV epitopes that were HLA-C-restricted (recently identified) and HLA-B-restricted (well studied). Study observations and caveats: In two of eight donors, the top clonotype was HLA-C-restricted CMV-specific. Summed frequency of public TCR beta families distinguished CMV carriers with the relevant HLA.

Losses at the gene ends were 3 bases for V and 11 bases for J; bases not matched to a gene: 2. Germline CDR1 is MDHEN and CDR2 is SYDVKM. The CDR3 is made up of 11 amino acids. From the reads, TCRdb called clonotypes with MiXCR, one entry per CDR3 protein. The sample includes 110,000 to 150,000 distinct CDR3 sequences, over 30% of them seen just once. The V gene is TRBV28, the J gene TRBJ1-1, with 8 bases that match TRBD1. The sequencing used CD8+ T cells from cultured PBMCs, collected from culture after CMV antigen stimulation. The TCR originated in a human donor in good health (CMV status not recorded). Some clones in this sample may be carry-over from other donors' samples. The CDR3 loop reads CASSLGQVAFF. CDR3 in DNA: TGTGCCAGCAGTTTGGGACAGGTGGCTTTCTTT.